This T cell receptor beta chain is from a study of OX40 agonist ivuxolimab in advanced cancers. The V and J ends lost 7 bases and 0 bases respectively, with 19 bases between them. Germline assignment: CDR1 LNHDA and CDR2 SQIVND (reference sequence). This CDR3 is built from 17 residues. TCRdb keeps only in-frame clones here, not all; method: immunoSEQ multiplex PCR. The sample holds over 50,000 clones, 70% to 85% seen once. This chain joins TRBV19 and TRBJ1-5, with D tentatively TRBD1 (5 bases). This sequence was found in an adult with an advanced solid tumor such as melanoma, head and neck, liver or kidney cancer. The specimen was CD4+ or CD8+ T cells sorted from blood, collected in a trial of the OX40 agonist ivuxolimab. CDR3 coding DNA: TGTGCCAGTAAACCGACCGGGACCGGTTATAGCAATCAGCCCCAGCATTTT. Translation: CASKPTGTGYSNQPQHF.